This TCR beta chain was recovered during a study of cytomegalovirus exposure and HLA in healthy donors. The CDR3 is 16 amino acids. V lost 3 bases to trimming and J lost 4 bases; unmatched junction nucleotides: 6. Germline V gives CDR1 SGHRS, CDR2 YFSETQ. The donors were members of the validation cohort, which comprised about 120 subjects and was separate from the first cohort of 670 or so subjects. Data came from immunoSEQ multiplex PCR; TCRdb stores just in-frame clones and leaves some out. Among under 300,000 clones, nearly 90% were seen once, and the ten largest hold more than 0.35%. This clonotype was sampled from a woman under 30 in good health and CMV-seronegative. The chain carries TRBV5-1 and TRBJ2-3, with 12 bases aligning to TRBD2. Input material: PBMCs. The CDR3 is CASSYASGGAPDTQYF. CDR3 nucleotides: TGCGCCAGCAGCTACGCTAGCGGGGGGGCCCCAGATACGCAGTATTTT.